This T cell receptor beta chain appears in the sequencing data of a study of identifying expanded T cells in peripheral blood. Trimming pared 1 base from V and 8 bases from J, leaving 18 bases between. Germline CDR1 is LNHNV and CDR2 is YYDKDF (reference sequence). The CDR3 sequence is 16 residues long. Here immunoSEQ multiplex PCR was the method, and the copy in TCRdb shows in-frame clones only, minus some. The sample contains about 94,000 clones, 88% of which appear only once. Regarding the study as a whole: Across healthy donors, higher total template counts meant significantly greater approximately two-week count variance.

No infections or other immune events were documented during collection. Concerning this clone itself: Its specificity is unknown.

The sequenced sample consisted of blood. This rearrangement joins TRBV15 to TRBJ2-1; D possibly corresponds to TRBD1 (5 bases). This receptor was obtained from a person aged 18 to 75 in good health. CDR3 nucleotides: TGTGCCACCAGCAGAGGCTTTGGGGCCCCTCGGGATGAGCAGTTCTTC. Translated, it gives CATSRGFGAPRDEQFF.